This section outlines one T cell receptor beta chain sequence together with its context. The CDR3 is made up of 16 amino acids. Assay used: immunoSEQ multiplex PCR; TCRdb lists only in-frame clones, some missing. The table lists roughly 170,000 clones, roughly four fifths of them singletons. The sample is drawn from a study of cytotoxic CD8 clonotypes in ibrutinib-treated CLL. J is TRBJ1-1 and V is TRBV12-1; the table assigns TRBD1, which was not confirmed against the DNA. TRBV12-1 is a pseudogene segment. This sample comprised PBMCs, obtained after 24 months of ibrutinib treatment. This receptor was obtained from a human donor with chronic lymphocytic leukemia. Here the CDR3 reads CASSSQDRALNTEAFF. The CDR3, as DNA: TGTGCCAGCAGCTCTCAGGACAGGGCTTTGAACACTGAAGCTTTCTTT.